The clone carrying this TCR beta chain occurred once. This CDR3 comprises 16 residues. Trimming left V 6 bases short and J 7 bases short, with 24 bases between. This sample is part of a study of blood T cell repertoires in COVID-19. Some clones are missing from TCRdb's copy, which holds only in-frame ones; the method was immunoSEQ multiplex PCR. The sample lists some 200,000 clones, under 90% occurring once. This chain links TRBV23-1 with TRBJ1-2; D might be TRBD1 (5 bases). TRBV23-1 is given ORF status, its function remaining uncertain. This receptor was obtained from a woman aged 80 or over with active or convalescent COVID-19. Sequencing input: peripheral blood. CDR3 DNA: TGCGCCAGCAGCCCACGAGGATGGCAGGGCTTGGGTGGCTACACCTTC. Amino acids: CASSPRGWQGLGGYTF.